This TCR beta chain was identified during a study of PD-1 blockade in classical Hodgkin lymphoma. Trimming removed 2 bases from V and 3 bases from J, with 12 bases in between. CDR3 length: 15 amino acids. Germline CDR1 reads MNHEY; CDR2 reads SVGAGI. Only in-frame clones appear in the TCRdb table, and some are missing; sequencing was by immunoSEQ multiplex PCR. The table has approximately 17,000 clones, around 80% seen once. The study, taken as a whole, reports: Newly diagnosed patients were reported to exhibit reduced baseline TCR diversity relative to healthy donors.

Every single patient, without exception, relapsed after autologous stem cell transplantation, and brentuximab vedotin exposure varied. Concerning this clone itself: Its antigen is undetermined.

This sequence was found in a human donor with classical Hodgkin lymphoma. This chain connects TRBV6-5 to TRBJ2-3; a weak D match, TRBD2 (5 bases). Source: peripheral blood mononuclear cells (PBMCs), taken before the second cycle of nivolumab. CDR3 nucleotides: TGTGCCAGCAGTTACACGGAGAGACTAACAGATACGCAGTATTTT. Protein sequence: CASSYTERLTDTQYF.